Below, 5 T cell receptor beta chains from the same sample are listed, as sequenced in a study of tumor and adjacent non-tumor tissue in lung cancer. RNA was extracted from bulk tissue without any cell sorting. Distant lung tissue was collected more than 3 cm away from the tumor edge. TCRbeta libraries were built with three rounds of nested PCR, modified from ARM-PCR. TCRdb processed the multiplex PCR reads anew with MiXCR; each CDR3 protein has one entry. The sample consists of approximately 120,000 distinct CDR3 sequences, roughly three fifths of them appearing once. The sequenced material came from distant non-tumor lung tissue. The receptors stem from a man between 60 and 70 years old with non-small cell lung cancer.

As to this clonotype: The junction and the germline gene differ at one end; a read error may be behind it. This rearrangement joins TRBV6-5 to TRBJ2-7, with D unresolved. The CDR3 loop spans 13 amino acids. Germline V gene sequence: CDR1 MNHEY, CDR2 SVGAGI. The DNA of the CDR3 is TGTGACAGCATATCGGCTCCGTCCTACGAGCAGTACTTC. It translates to CDSISAPSYEQYF.

A few counts support this clonotype. The chain combines TRBV10-2 with TRBJ2-7; 9 nucleotides agree with TRBD2. V lost 6 bases, J lost 6 bases, and 9 bases stayed unmatched. Germline CDR1 is WSHSY and CDR2 is SAAADI. The CDR3 has 14 residues. CDR3 DNA sequence: TGCGCCAGCAGCCTCATGGGTAGCGGGAGCGAGCAGTACTTC. Its translation: CASSLMGSGSEQYF.

To note about this clonotype: At one end the junction does not follow the germline gene, possibly because of a read error. The gene calls are TRBV4-1 and TRBJ1-5; D call uncertain. CDR1 MGHRA and CDR2 YSYEKL come from the germline V gene. The CDR3 is 16 residues long. CDR3 DNA sequence: TGCGCCAGCAGCCGAGTCGGGGTTGGGAGCAATCAGTCCCAGCATTTT. Translation gives CASSRVGVGSNQSQHF.

A note on this clonotype: This may be a read error, as it is one base from a much larger clone. The chain is built from TRBV5-4 and TRBJ2-5; TRBD2 matches at 10 bases. CDR1 is SGHNT and CDR2 is YYREEE in the germline V gene (reference sequence). The CDR3 is 15 residues long. Trimming cost V 4 bases and J 5 bases; bases outside gene matches: 8. The CDR3 is CASSAGLAEEETQYF. The CDR3, as DNA: TGTGCCAGCAGCGCCGGACTAGCGGAAGAGGAGACCCAGTACTTC.

Note on this clonotype: The junction differs from germline at one of its ends, possibly a read error. The rearrangement links TRBV6-5 to TRBJ2-5; TRBD2 matches at 7 bases. Germline V gene lookup returns CDR1 MNHEY and CDR2 SVGAGI. The CDR3 covers 16 residues. For the CDR3, the DNA is TGCGCCAGCACCCAGAGGTGGGGGGGTAAGCAAGAGACCCGGTACTTC. Encoded protein: CASTQRWGGKQETRYF.